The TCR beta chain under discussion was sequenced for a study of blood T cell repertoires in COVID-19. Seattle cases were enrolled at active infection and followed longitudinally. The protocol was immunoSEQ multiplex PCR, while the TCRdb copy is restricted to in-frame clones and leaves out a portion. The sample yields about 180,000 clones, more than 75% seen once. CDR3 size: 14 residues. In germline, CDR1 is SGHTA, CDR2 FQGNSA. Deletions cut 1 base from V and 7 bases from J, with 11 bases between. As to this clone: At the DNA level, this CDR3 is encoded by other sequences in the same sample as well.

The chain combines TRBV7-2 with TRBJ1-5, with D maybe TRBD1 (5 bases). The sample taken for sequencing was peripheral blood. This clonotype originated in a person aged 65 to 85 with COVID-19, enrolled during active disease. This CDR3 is CASSLGQGSQPQHF. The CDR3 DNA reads TGTGCCAGCAGCTTAGGGCAGGGCAGCCAGCCCCAGCATTTT.